This is a list of T cell receptor beta chains from one sample in a study of blood T cell repertoires in COVID-19. Only in-frame clones appear in the TCRdb table, and some are missing; sequencing was by immunoSEQ multiplex PCR. Here the sample spans 130,000 or so clones, about four fifths being singletons. Sequencing input: PBMCs or T cells enriched from blood (not recorded which). These receptors were taken from a man aged 25-45 years who had recovered from COVID-19. Both conserved end residues are part of each CDR3. D genes are given only for firm matches. Clone size is given for some rows only: seen once, a few or many times, or a class if the clone is expanded.

TGTGCCATCACAGAGGGGGGGGGCTATGGCTACACCTTC | CAITEGGGYGYTF | TRBV10-3 | - | once | TRBJ1-2
TGTGCCAGCACACAGGGCCATGGCTATGGCTACACCTTC | CASTQGHGYGYTF | TRBV2 | - | - | TRBJ1-2
TGTGCCACCAGTGCTTCTAGCGGGAGGGCAGATACGCAGTATTTT | CATSASSGRADTQYF | TRBV24-1 | TRBD2 | - | TRBJ2-3
TGTGCCAGCAGCCAAGGGGCGGGGGACACAGATACGCAGTATTTT | CASSQGAGDTDTQYF | TRBV4-2 | TRBD2 | once | TRBJ2-3
TGCGCCAGCAGCTGGGCCCAGGGGGAGACCCAGTACTTC | CASSWAQGETQYF | TRBV5-1 | - | - | TRBJ2-5
TGTGCCAGCAGTTTATGGGCAGGGGGGACTGAAGCTTTCTTT | CASSLWAGGTEAFF | TRBV27 | TRBD1 | - | TRBJ1-1
TGTGCCAGCAGTGAAATCGGGGGGACTGGGGAAAAACTGTTTTTT | CASSEIGGTGEKLFF | TRBV25-1 | - | - | TRBJ1-4
TGTGCCAGCAGTTTGAGTGCCCGACCCCTCCACTTT | CASSLSARPLHF | TRBV12-3/TRBV12-4 | - | - | TRBJ1-6
TGTGCCAGCAGATGGACAGGGGAGGACACTGAAGCTTTCTTT | CASRWTGEDTEAFF | TRBV6-5 | TRBD1 | - | TRBJ1-1
TGTGCCAGCAGCTTACGGGTCTGGGATGAGCAGTTCTTC | CASSLRVWDEQFF | TRBV11-2 | - | - | TRBJ2-1
TGTGCCAGCAGTGAAACAGCCCAAGAGACCCAGTACTTC | CASSETAQETQYF | TRBV3-1/TRBV3-2 | - | - | TRBJ2-5
TGTGCCAGTACCCGGCAGGGCGACCAGCCCCAGCATTTT | CASTRQGDQPQHF | TRBV19 | - | - | TRBJ1-5
TGTGCCAGCAGCTTAGGGGGGAGATCCTACGAGCAGTACTTC | CASSLGGRSYEQYF | TRBV13 | - | - | TRBJ2-7
TGTGCCTCTGCCCACAGCCTGCTTGGGGAGCTGTTTTTT | CASAHSLLGELFF | TRBV5-6 | - | - | TRBJ2-2
TGTGCCAGCGGGGACGACAGGGAAGAGGGAGATACGCAGTATTTT | CASGDDREEGDTQYF | TRBV2 | TRBD1 | - | TRBJ2-3
TGTGCCAGCTCACCTAGCTCCTACGAGCAGTACTTC | CASSPSSYEQYF | TRBV18 | - | few | TRBJ2-7
TGTGCCATCAGTGAGGTGGGACATAGCACAGATACGCAGTATTTT | CAISEVGHSTDTQYF | TRBV10-3 | - | - | TRBJ2-3
TGTGCCACCAGCCCCCGGACAAGCTACGAGCAGTACTTC | CATSPRTSYEQYF | TRBV15 | - | once | TRBJ2-7
TGCGCCAGCAGCAAACCAGGGACAGGGGGCATGAACACTGAAGCTTTCTTT | CASSKPGTGGMNTEAFF | TRBV5-1 | TRBD1 | - | TRBJ1-1
TGTGCCAGCAGCCAAATAGGGGGGACAGCTTCTGGAAACACCATATATTTT | CASSQIGGTASGNTIYF | TRBV14 | TRBD1 | - | TRBJ1-3
TGTGCCAGCAGTTTGGGGACAGGGGGCATCACTGAAGCTTTCTTT | CASSLGTGGITEAFF | TRBV27 | TRBD1 | - | TRBJ1-1
TGTGCCAGCAGCTTACGGGACAGGGTGGGAGAGACCCAGTACTTC | CASSLRDRVGETQYF | TRBV11-2 | TRBD1 | - | TRBJ2-5
TGTGCCAGTGGGCGGGAGTCAGACGGGGAGCTGTTTTTT | CASGRESDGELFF | TRBV19 | TRBD2 | few | TRBJ2-2
TGTGCCAGCAGCCAAAGATGGACGGACAGGTTAATGAACACTGAAGCTTTCTTT | CASSQRWTDRLMNTEAFF | TRBV3-1/TRBV3-2 | TRBD1 | - | TRBJ1-1
TGTGCCAGCAGCCAGATGGAGCGGCGGGAAAACATTCAGTACTTC | CASSQMERRENIQYF | TRBV5-8 | - | - | TRBJ2-4
TGTGCCAGTAGAGCAGCAGGGCGGGGAGGGCGGAATGAGCAGTTCTTC | CASRAAGRGGRNEQFF | TRBV19 | TRBD2 | - | TRBJ2-1
TGTGCCAGCCGGGACAGGGGCACAGATACGCAGTATTTT | CASRDRGTDTQYF | TRBV2 | TRBD1 | - | TRBJ2-3
TGTGCCAGTACCCCAAATCAGGGGGCGCGAGGAAACACCATATATTTT | CASTPNQGARGNTIYF | TRBV19 | TRBD1 | - | TRBJ1-3
TGTGCCGCTGACAGGGGGTACACCTCTGGAAACACCATATATTTT | CAADRGYTSGNTIYF | TRBV2 | TRBD1 | - | TRBJ1-3
TGTGCCTGGGGACGTTTGAACACTGAAGCTTTCTTT | CAWGRLNTEAFF | TRBV30 | - | - | TRBJ1-1
TGCGCCAGCAGCCTAGGTAGCTCTGGGGCCAACGTCCTGACTTTC | CASSLGSSGANVLTF | TRBV5-1 | - | - | TRBJ2-6
TGCGCCAGCAGCTTGGCGGGGGCTGGAAACACCATATATTTT | CASSLAGAGNTIYF | TRBV5-1 | - | - | TRBJ1-3
TGTGCCTGGAGTGTACCCCCTAGCAGGAACAATGAGCAGTTCTTC | CAWSVPPSRNNEQFF | TRBV30 | - | - | TRBJ2-1
TGTGCCAGCTCGAGGGGGGGCGCATTAGCTTTCTTT | CASSRGGALAFF | TRBV3-1/TRBV3-2 | - | few | TRBJ1-1
TGTGCCAGCAGCGAACAGGGGGCTGACAATTCACCCCTCCACTTT | CASSEQGADNSPLHF | TRBV2 | TRBD1 | - | TRBJ1-6
TGTGCCAGTAGTATAAAGGGGGGGGGTACTGATACGCAGTATTTT | CASSIKGGGTDTQYF | TRBV19 | - | - | TRBJ2-3
TGTGCCAGCAGCGCCGGGAGGAGTGACTATGGCTACACCTTC | CASSAGRSDYGYTF | TRBV9 | - | few | TRBJ1-2
TGTGCCAGCAGTCTTAGCGGGAGCCTCTTCTCCTACGAGCAGTACTTC | CASSLSGSLFSYEQYF | TRBV28 | TRBD2 | - | TRBJ2-7
TGCGCCAGCAGCCAAGTTCGAGTCGCCGACTATGGCTACACCTTC | CASSQVRVADYGYTF | TRBV4-1 | - | - | TRBJ1-2
TGTGCCAGCAAAGGACAGGGGGAGCAGCCCCAGCATTTT | CASKGQGEQPQHF | TRBV2 | TRBD1 | once | TRBJ1-5
TGTGCCAGCAGTTACGGCAGGGGGGCTGGCTACACCTTC | CASSYGRGAGYTF | TRBV6-6 | TRBD1 | few | TRBJ1-2
TGTGCCAGCAGTGAATTGTTCGACAGCACTGAAGCTTTCTTT | CASSELFDSTEAFF | TRBV6-1 | - | - | TRBJ1-1
TGTGCCACCAGTGATGTTACCGGGACAGGGATAAATGAGCAGTTCTTC | CATSDVTGTGINEQFF | TRBV24-1 | TRBD1 | - | TRBJ2-1
TGCGCCAGCAGCTATCGGACAGACGCCCAAGAGACCCAGTACTTC | CASSYRTDAQETQYF | TRBV5-1 | - | - | TRBJ2-5
TGTGCCACCATGGAGATTGGGAACACTGAAGCTTTCTTT | CATMEIGNTEAFF | TRBV15 | - | - | TRBJ1-1
TGTGCCAGCAGGGCGGGTGGGGGGACGCAGTTCTTC | CASRAGGGTQFF | TRBV6-5 | - | - | TRBJ2-1
TGTGCCAGCAGTCCAAACACCGCTGTCGGCTACACCTTC | CASSPNTAVGYTF | TRBV12-3/TRBV12-4 | - | - | TRBJ1-2
TGTGCCAGCAGCCCGGGAGTAACCCACGAGCAGTACTTC | CASSPGVTHEQYF | TRBV5-4 | - | - | TRBJ2-7
TGTGCCAGCAGTTACTCCGGGACAGCTTACAATGAGCAGTTCTTC | CASSYSGTAYNEQFF | TRBV6-5 | TRBD1 | once | TRBJ2-1
TGTGCCAGCAGCTTACAGGTCGGGGACACTGAAGCTTTCTTT | CASSLQVGDTEAFF | TRBV7-2 | - | - | TRBJ1-1